These T cell receptor beta chains were read from a single sample in a study of blood T cell repertoires in COVID-19. Method: immunoSEQ multiplex PCR; TCRdb's copy keeps in-frame clones and lacks some. The table records around 220,000 clones, around 90% of them present only once. The specimen was peripheral blood. These receptors were collected from a man aged 18 to 30 with active or convalescent COVID-19. CDR3s leave out the opening cysteine and the closing phenylalanine or tryptophan.

V gene: TRBV4-1; J gene: TRBJ2-7; CDR3 protein: ASSQGGRVGYEQY
V gene: TRBV5-4; J gene: TRBJ1-4; CDR3 protein: ASSLDGGIPEKLF
V gene: TRBV9; J gene: TRBJ1-1; CDR3 protein: ASSGGQGRPLNTEAF
V gene: TRBV27; J gene: TRBJ1-5; CDR3 protein: ASSYVGQGNQPQH
V gene: TRBV14; J gene: TRBJ2-1; CDR3 protein: ASSQGGPNEQF
V gene: TRBV27; J gene: TRBJ2-7; CDR3 protein: ASSLREGVYEQY
V gene: TRBV7-9; J gene: TRBJ2-7; CDR3 protein: ASSLVGQDYEQY
V gene: TRBV11-2; J gene: TRBJ1-5; CDR3 protein: ASSLDGDQPQH
V gene: TRBV19; J gene: TRBJ1-1; CDR3 protein: ASTPTQGGLTEAF
V gene: TRBV19; J gene: TRBJ1-3; CDR3 protein: ASSTRDIGNTIY
V gene: TRBV29-1; J gene: TRBJ2-5; CDR3 protein: SVELASGRWAETQY
V gene: TRBV29-1; J gene: TRBJ2-7; CDR3 protein: SVEFSGQGFEQY
V gene: TRBV5-4; J gene: TRBJ2-7; CDR3 protein: ASSLVVSSSYEQY
V gene: TRBV18; J gene: TRBJ1-1; CDR3 protein: ASSPGTGGAF
V gene: TRBV19; J gene: TRBJ2-1; CDR3 protein: ASRNPSGSDRYNEQF
V gene: TRBV30; J gene: TRBJ2-1; CDR3 protein: AWNGLAGGPGEQF
V gene: TRBV4-1; J gene: TRBJ2-7; CDR3 protein: ASSQDGRSYEQY
V gene: TRBV14; J gene: TRBJ2-5; CDR3 protein: ASSPPWPLAGVETQY
V gene: TRBV29-1; J gene: TRBJ1-2; CDR3 protein: SVDFQAPNYGYT
V gene: TRBV6-5; J gene: TRBJ2-1; CDR3 protein: ASSYQGVFPYNEQF
V gene: TRBV6-6; J gene: TRBJ2-7; CDR3 protein: ASSAGSSYEQY
V gene: TRBV12-2; J gene: TRBJ2-3; CDR3 protein: ASRRNRDSLIRGTDTQY
V gene: TRBV18; J gene: TRBJ1-5; CDR3 protein: ASSKTRGLNDQPQH
V gene: TRBV28; J gene: TRBJ2-1; CDR3 protein: ASSSLTGDNEQF
V gene: TRBV28; J gene: TRBJ1-1; CDR3 protein: ASSLPGNTEAF
V gene: TRBV2; J gene: TRBJ1-5; CDR3 protein: ASSPETANQPQH
V gene: TRBV9; J gene: TRBJ2-2; CDR3 protein: ASSVGQREVIGELF
V gene: TRBV19; J gene: TRBJ1-1; CDR3 protein: ASSIGAGGGTEAF
V gene: TRBV5-6; J gene: TRBJ2-7; CDR3 protein: ASTLQGAGAYEQY
V gene: TRBV4-3; J gene: TRBJ2-1; CDR3 protein: ASSHRLAGGSQGTLYNEQF
V gene: TRBV19; J gene: TRBJ2-7; CDR3 protein: ASTSREATYEQY
V gene: TRBV5-4; J gene: TRBJ2-7; CDR3 protein: ASSLGRGDLYEQY
V gene: TRBV12-3/TRBV12-4; J gene: TRBJ2-3; CDR3 protein: ASSTGTDTQY